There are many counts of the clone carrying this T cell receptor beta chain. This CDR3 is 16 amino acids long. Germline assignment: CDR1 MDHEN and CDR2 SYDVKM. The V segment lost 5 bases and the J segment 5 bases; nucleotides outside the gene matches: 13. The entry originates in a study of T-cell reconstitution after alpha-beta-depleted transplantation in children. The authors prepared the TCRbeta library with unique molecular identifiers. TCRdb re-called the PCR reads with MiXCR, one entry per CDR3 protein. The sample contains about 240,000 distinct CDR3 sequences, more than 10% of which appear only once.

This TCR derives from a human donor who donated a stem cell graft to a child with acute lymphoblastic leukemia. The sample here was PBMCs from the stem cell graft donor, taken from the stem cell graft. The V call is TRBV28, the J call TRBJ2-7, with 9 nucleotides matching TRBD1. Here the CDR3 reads CASSPLETGGKDEQYF. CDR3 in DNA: TGTGCCAGCAGTCCCTTGGAAACAGGGGGCAAGGACGAGCAGTACTTC.